This T cell receptor (beta chain) was documented in a study of regulatory T cells in long-lasting Graves disease. Trimming took off 2 bases at V and 7 bases at J, with 5 bases between the two ends. This CDR3 is 11 amino acids long. The germline CDR1 and CDR2 sequences are SGHAT and FQNNGV. Regarding the study as a whole: For persistent Graves' patients, TCR diversity was lower than for newly diagnosed ones. The number of shared public clonotypes was higher in persistent patients (approximately 3,000) than new patients (966). Gene preferences differed: TRBV28, TRBJ1-2, TRBJ2-5 in persistent cases.

The authors built TCR beta libraries using iRepertoire HTBI primers and Arm-PCR of CDR3 regions. Via MiXCR, TCRdb re-called the multiplex PCR reads, giving one row per CDR3 protein. The sample has approximately 380,000 distinct CDR3 sequences; around 21% are singletons. Described time point: persistent/refractory GD, antithyroid drugs over 5 years with positive TRAb. Construction of the TCR library relied on RNA isolated from PBMCs. This clonotype was recorded many times. Antigen specificity is unknown. The sequence derives from a female donor with Graves disease. The chain is built from TRBV11-2 and TRBJ2-5; D is unresolved. Source: peripheral blood mononuclear cells (PBMCs), taken when the disease was refractory, from a patient treated with antithyroid drugs. CDR3 in DNA: TGTGCCAGCAGCTTAAAAACGACCCAGTACTTC. Protein sequence: CASSLKTTQYF.